This TCR beta chain was identified in a study of memory CD4+ T cells and cytomegalovirus serostatus. About the study: Donors were healthy Belgian adults, under ten CMV seropositive and around 24 seronegative. Study observations and caveats: About two fifths of the roughly 150 known CMV-associated TCRbeta sequences appeared in CD4+ memory. Repertoires predicted CMV serostatus with median bootstrapped AUC of approximately 0.95.

With 4 bases removed from V and 2 bases from J, the gap between germline ends came to 9 bases. CDR3 length equals 14 residues. From germline, CDR1 is SNHLY and CDR2 FYNNEI. Clones were read by immunoSEQ multiplex PCR, and TCRdb kept only the in-frame ones, dropping some. This table holds around 50,000 clones, 60% to 80% found once. The sort gate was single viable CD3+CD4+CD8-CD45RO+ cells for memory CD4+ T cells. Total CD4+ T cells were enriched by CD4 positive selection. Details on this clone: Its antigen is as yet unknown.

The chain joins TRBV2 to TRBJ1-5, with D possibly being TRBD1 (5 bases). Sample: memory CD4+ T cells from blood. The origin of this receptor is an adult in good health and CMV-seronegative. CDR3 in amino acids: CASSVETGNQPQHF. The CDR3 DNA sequence: TGTGCCAGCAGTGTTGAGACAGGCAATCAGCCCCAGCATTTT.